A selection of T cell receptor beta chains follows, all from one sample in a study of T cell clones after liver transplantation. The repertoire was sequenced with immunoSEQ multiplex PCR; TCRdb's copy has only in-frame clones and lacks some. The table includes roughly 120,000 clones, 75% to 95% detected once. The input for sequencing was CD4+ T cells from blood, taken 12 months after liver transplant. These receptors came from a human patient who received a liver transplant. Some of these T cells may belong to the graft donor. Both conserved end residues are part of each CDR3. The D gene is left open where the match is weak. Clone size is stated in some rows and not others, as once, few, many or a class when expanded.

v_call: TRBV29-1; d_call: .; j_call: TRBJ1-2; clone_size: .; cdr3_nt: TGCAGCGTTGAAGATCTGAACCTACAATATGGCTACACCTTC; cdr3_aa: CSVEDLNLQYGYTF
v_call: TRBV5-3; d_call: .; j_call: TRBJ1-5; clone_size: .; cdr3_nt: TGTGCCAGAAGCTTGGGGGGTGCTAGCAATCAGCCCCAGCATTTT; cdr3_aa: CARSLGGASNQPQHF
v_call: TRBV10-2; d_call: .; j_call: TRBJ2-1; clone_size: .; cdr3_nt: TGCGCCAGCAGTGAGTCTTGGAATGAGCAGTTCTTC; cdr3_aa: CASSESWNEQFF
v_call: TRBV5-1; d_call: .; j_call: TRBJ2-5; clone_size: .; cdr3_nt: TGCGCCAGCAGCCCACGGGGCCCGGGACAAGAGACCCAGTACTTC; cdr3_aa: CASSPRGPGQETQYF
v_call: TRBV5-6; d_call: .; j_call: TRBJ1-5; clone_size: .; cdr3_nt: TGTGCCAGCAGCTCGGGACACTCCAATCAGCCCCAGCATTTT; cdr3_aa: CASSSGHSNQPQHF
v_call: TRBV11-1; d_call: .; j_call: TRBJ2-1; clone_size: .; cdr3_nt: TGTGCCAGCAGCACCACATCCGGGGCGGGGAACTACAATGAGCAGTTCTTC; cdr3_aa: CASSTTSGAGNYNEQFF
v_call: TRBV5-1; d_call: .; j_call: TRBJ1-1; clone_size: once; cdr3_nt: TGCGCCAGCAGCTTGATACCCAACACTGAAGCTTTCTTT; cdr3_aa: CASSLIPNTEAFF
v_call: TRBV7-2; d_call: .; j_call: TRBJ2-7; clone_size: .; cdr3_nt: TGTGCCAGCAGCTTAGAGGCGGGACCTACCTACGAGCAGTACTTC; cdr3_aa: CASSLEAGPTYEQYF
v_call: TRBV30; d_call: .; j_call: TRBJ1-1; clone_size: .; cdr3_nt: TGTGCCTGGAGCCTAGGGGAACTTAACACTGAAGCTTTCTTT; cdr3_aa: CAWSLGELNTEAFF
v_call: TRBV28; d_call: TRBD1; j_call: TRBJ1-5; clone_size: .; cdr3_nt: TGTGCCAGCAGTCTGGGGACAGGGCTTAGGGATCAGCCCCAGCATTTT; cdr3_aa: CASSLGTGLRDQPQHF
v_call: TRBV7-9; d_call: .; j_call: TRBJ2-1; clone_size: .; cdr3_nt: TGTGCCAGCAGCTTAGCAGGGACGGGCAATGAGCAGTTCTTC; cdr3_aa: CASSLAGTGNEQFF
v_call: TRBV4-2; d_call: .; j_call: TRBJ1-4; clone_size: .; cdr3_nt: TGTGCCAGCAGCCAAATAGGGGAAAAACTGTTTTTT; cdr3_aa: CASSQIGEKLFF
v_call: TRBV27; d_call: TRBD1; j_call: TRBJ1-2; clone_size: .; cdr3_nt: TGTGCCAGCAGTTGGGGAGGGGACAGGGCCCTCTATGGCTACACCTTC; cdr3_aa: CASSWGGDRALYGYTF
v_call: TRBV28; d_call: .; j_call: TRBJ1-2; clone_size: once; cdr3_nt: TGTGCCAGCAGTTTACGACAGCACCTCCCGGGCTACACCTTC; cdr3_aa: CASSLRQHLPGYTF
v_call: TRBV11-2; d_call: .; j_call: TRBJ1-4; clone_size: .; cdr3_nt: TGTGCCAGCAGCCGAATTACAGGCCTTCGCAATGAAAAACTGTTTTTT; cdr3_aa: CASSRITGLRNEKLFF
v_call: TRBV2; d_call: TRBD1; j_call: TRBJ1-1; clone_size: .; cdr3_nt: TGTGCCAGCAGTGAAGAGGCAGGGGGGGCTTTCTTT; cdr3_aa: CASSEEAGGAFF
v_call: TRBV7-2; d_call: .; j_call: TRBJ2-5; clone_size: .; cdr3_nt: TGTGCCAGCAGCAAGTGGGCAGGAGTAGAGACCCAGTACTTC; cdr3_aa: CASSKWAGVETQYF
v_call: TRBV5-1; d_call: .; j_call: TRBJ1-5; clone_size: .; cdr3_nt: TGCGCCAGCAGCTTGGAGTTGGGTTATAGCAATCAGCCCCAGCATTTT; cdr3_aa: CASSLELGYSNQPQHF
v_call: TRBV28; d_call: .; j_call: TRBJ2-7; clone_size: .; cdr3_nt: TGTGCCAGCACCCGGACTTCCTACGAGCAGTACTTC; cdr3_aa: CASTRTSYEQYF
v_call: TRBV4-2; d_call: TRBD1; j_call: TRBJ2-1; clone_size: .; cdr3_nt: TGTGCCAGCAGCCAAGTGTGGCAGGGGGCGAACAATGAGCAGTTCTTC; cdr3_aa: CASSQVWQGANNEQFF
v_call: TRBV5-1; d_call: TRBD1; j_call: TRBJ2-3; clone_size: .; cdr3_nt: TGCGCCAGCAGCTTCTCGGACAGGACAGATACGCAGTATTTT; cdr3_aa: CASSFSDRTDTQYF
v_call: TRBV6-1; d_call: .; j_call: TRBJ2-3; clone_size: few; cdr3_nt: TGTGCCAGCAGAGGACAACCCCCAGGAACAGATACGCAGTATTTT; cdr3_aa: CASRGQPPGTDTQYF
v_call: TRBV10-1; d_call: .; j_call: TRBJ2-1; clone_size: .; cdr3_nt: TGCGCCAGCAGTGAGGGAAGCCCCTCTATTGTTAATGAGCAGTTCTTC; cdr3_aa: CASSEGSPSIVNEQFF
v_call: TRBV27; d_call: .; j_call: TRBJ1-5; clone_size: .; cdr3_nt: TGTGCCAGCAGTGCTAACAGGGATAGCAATCAGCCCCAGCATTTT; cdr3_aa: CASSANRDSNQPQHF
v_call: TRBV11-2; d_call: TRBD2; j_call: TRBJ2-7; clone_size: .; cdr3_nt: TGTGCCAGCAGCTTAGTAGCGGGAAGCTACGAGCAGTACTTC; cdr3_aa: CASSLVAGSYEQYF
v_call: TRBV2; d_call: .; j_call: TRBJ1-3; clone_size: .; cdr3_nt: TGTGCCAGCAGTGAAAACGGTTTCTCTGGAAACACCATATATTTT; cdr3_aa: CASSENGFSGNTIYF
v_call: TRBV20-1; d_call: .; j_call: TRBJ2-3; clone_size: few; cdr3_nt: TGCAGTGCTAGATCCGGAGATACGCAGTATTTT; cdr3_aa: CSARSGDTQYF
v_call: TRBV5-6; d_call: TRBD1; j_call: TRBJ2-1; clone_size: .; cdr3_nt: TGTGCCAGCAGCTTGAGCTGGGACAGGTACAATGAGCAGTTCTTC; cdr3_aa: CASSLSWDRYNEQFF
v_call: TRBV7-9; d_call: .; j_call: TRBJ1-1; clone_size: .; cdr3_nt: TGTGCCAGCAGCTCAAACATGAACACTGAAGCTTTCTTT; cdr3_aa: CASSSNMNTEAFF
v_call: TRBV5-1; d_call: .; j_call: TRBJ1-4; clone_size: .; cdr3_nt: TGCGCCAGCAGCCTTGGATGGGAGACTGAAAAACTGTTTTTT; cdr3_aa: CASSLGWETEKLFF
v_call: TRBV5-1; d_call: TRBD1; j_call: TRBJ1-1; clone_size: .; cdr3_nt: TGCGCCAGCAGCTCACAGGGGACGAACACTGAAGCTTTCTTT; cdr3_aa: CASSSQGTNTEAFF
v_call: TRBV6-5; d_call: .; j_call: TRBJ1-5; clone_size: .; cdr3_nt: TGTGCCAGCAGTTACGGCGGGGGAAACAATCAGCCCCAGCATTTT; cdr3_aa: CASSYGGGNNQPQHF
v_call: TRBV4-2; d_call: .; j_call: TRBJ1-1; clone_size: once; cdr3_nt: TGTGCCAGCAGCTCTCGGACGGGGAACACTGAAGCTTTCTTT; cdr3_aa: CASSSRTGNTEAFF
v_call: TRBV19; d_call: TRBD1; j_call: TRBJ1-1; clone_size: .; cdr3_nt: TGTGCCAGTAGCAGCAAAACAGGGGTGACTAAAGGTGAAGCTTTCTTT; cdr3_aa: CASSSKTGVTKGEAFF
v_call: TRBV7-2; d_call: TRBD2; j_call: TRBJ2-1; clone_size: .; cdr3_nt: TGTGCCAGCAGCTCCCCCGGGACTAGCGTGAATGAGCAGTTCTTC; cdr3_aa: CASSSPGTSVNEQFF
v_call: TRBV5-6; d_call: TRBD1; j_call: TRBJ2-5; clone_size: .; cdr3_nt: TGTGCCAGCAGCTTGGGGGGACAGCAAGAGACCCAGTACTTC; cdr3_aa: CASSLGGQQETQYF
v_call: TRBV30; d_call: .; j_call: TRBJ2-3; clone_size: .; cdr3_nt: TGTGCCTGGAGTGTACGTCTGAGGGTGGGTGCAGATACGCAGTATTTT; cdr3_aa: CAWSVRLRVGADTQYF
v_call: TRBV7-9; d_call: .; j_call: TRBJ2-7; clone_size: .; cdr3_nt: TGTGCCAGCAGCTTACTAAGCGGAGTTAAATACGAGCAGTACTTC; cdr3_aa: CASSLLSGVKYEQYF
v_call: TRBV11-2; d_call: .; j_call: TRBJ1-3; clone_size: once; cdr3_nt: TGTGCCAGCAGCGCCACCGGTGGGGGGCTCGGAAACACCATATATTTT; cdr3_aa: CASSATGGGLGNTIYF
v_call: TRBV5-1; d_call: TRBD2; j_call: TRBJ2-3; clone_size: .; cdr3_nt: TGCGCCAGCAGCTCCAGCGGGGGGAGCACAGATACGCAGTATTTT; cdr3_aa: CASSSSGGSTDTQYF
v_call: TRBV29-1; d_call: TRBD2; j_call: TRBJ2-1; clone_size: .; cdr3_nt: TGCAGCGTTGGAAGGGCTAGCGGGAGCGAGCAGTTCTTC; cdr3_aa: CSVGRASGSEQFF
v_call: TRBV5-1; d_call: .; j_call: TRBJ1-1; clone_size: .; cdr3_nt: TGCGCCAGCAGCTTGGTGGGGGTCGGGGTTGGCTCTGAAGCTTTCTTT; cdr3_aa: CASSLVGVGVGSEAFF
v_call: TRBV7-8; d_call: .; j_call: TRBJ2-4; clone_size: .; cdr3_nt: TGTGCCAGCAGCCAACAGGGGCGGGGAAACATTCAGTACTTC; cdr3_aa: CASSQQGRGNIQYF
v_call: TRBV6-1; d_call: .; j_call: TRBJ2-6; clone_size: .; cdr3_nt: TGTGCCACCCACTCTGGGGCCAACGTCCTGACTTTC; cdr3_aa: CATHSGANVLTF
v_call: TRBV5-1; d_call: .; j_call: TRBJ2-5; clone_size: .; cdr3_nt: TGCGCCAGCAGCCTAGATAACCAAGAGACCCAGTACTTC; cdr3_aa: CASSLDNQETQYF
v_call: TRBV30; d_call: .; j_call: TRBJ1-5; clone_size: .; cdr3_nt: TGTGCCTGGAGTGCCGGACTGAACAATCAGCCCCAGCATTTT; cdr3_aa: CAWSAGLNNQPQHF
v_call: TRBV20-1; d_call: .; j_call: TRBJ1-1; clone_size: .; cdr3_nt: TGCAGTGCCAGTCGGGACACTGAAGCTTTCTTT; cdr3_aa: CSASRDTEAFF
v_call: TRBV20-1; d_call: .; j_call: TRBJ2-3; clone_size: .; cdr3_nt: TGCAGTGCCCATGAGTTTGATACGCAGTATTTT; cdr3_aa: CSAHEFDTQYF
v_call: TRBV19; d_call: .; j_call: TRBJ1-5; clone_size: .; cdr3_nt: TGTGCCAGTAGTATATTTGCCAGGGCAGTCAATCAGCCCCAGCATTTT; cdr3_aa: CASSIFARAVNQPQHF
v_call: TRBV5-1; d_call: .; j_call: TRBJ1-2; clone_size: .; cdr3_nt: TGCGCCAGCAGCTTGGGTAACAGGGACTATGGCTACACCTTC; cdr3_aa: CASSLGNRDYGYTF
v_call: TRBV5-1; d_call: .; j_call: TRBJ2-7; clone_size: .; cdr3_nt: TGCGCCAGCAGCTACGGAGGGGGCTTGCCCTACGAGCAGTACTTC; cdr3_aa: CASSYGGGLPYEQYF
v_call: TRBV7-3; d_call: .; j_call: TRBJ2-1; clone_size: .; cdr3_nt: TGTGCCAGCAGCTTGAGTCTCGGGGTCAATGAGCAGTTCTTC; cdr3_aa: CASSLSLGVNEQFF
v_call: TRBV19; d_call: TRBD2; j_call: TRBJ2-1; clone_size: .; cdr3_nt: TGTGCCAGTAGTATAGTACTAGCGGGAGGGGGGCTCAATGAGCAGTTCTTC; cdr3_aa: CASSIVLAGGGLNEQFF
v_call: TRBV19; d_call: .; j_call: TRBJ1-5; clone_size: once; cdr3_nt: TGTGCCAGTAAACAAGGACACTTTAGCAATCAGCCCCAGCATTTT; cdr3_aa: CASKQGHFSNQPQHF